This T cell receptor beta chain appears in the sequencing data of a study of T cells in Graves' hyperthyroidism and ophthalmopathy. This CDR3 is 15 amino acids long. Germline V lookup: CDR1 SEHNR, CDR2 FQNEAQ (reference sequence). Trimming cost V 2 bases and J 0 bases, with 7 bases left between them. Amplification of TCR beta CDR3 regions was performed using RNA transcripts as template. HTBI primers were the set used in a first-round RT-PCR of the TCR CDR3. MiXCR was run by TCRdb on the multiplex PCR reads, yielding one entry per CDR3 protein. The sample lists more than 150,000 distinct CDR3 sequences, about 17% occurring once.

The TCR originated in a woman aged 45-60 years with Graves' hyperthyroidism. Sequences were obtained from blood. The chain combines TRBV7-9 with TRBJ2-2, with unresolved D. The CDR3 sequence: CASSLSQANTGELFF. The CDR3 nucleotides read TGTGCCAGCAGCTTATCGCAGGCGAACACCGGGGAGCTGTTTTTT.